This TCR beta chain was obtained from a study of Graves' ophthalmopathy and Graves' hyperthyroidism. Each donor who had ophthalmopathy showed moderate-to-severe activity, a CAS of ≥3, a NOSPECS of ≥4, and a duration under 3 months. Sampling around 10 ml of fresh peripheral blood provided the PBMCs. Amplifying from RNA transcripts, the study obtained TCR beta CDR3 regions. Amplification began with first-round RT-PCR using HTBI primers, then second-round multiplex PCR was performed. Each CDR3 protein gets one entry after TCRdb re-called the multiplex PCR reads with MiXCR. The sample has about 240,000 distinct CDR3 sequences; 40% to 50% are singletons. In germline, CDR1 is KGHDR, CDR2 SFDVKD. The CDR3 length is 13 residues. The V end lost 3 bases, the J end lost 4 bases, and 8 bases lay between the germline ends.

The rearrangement links TRBV24-1 to TRBJ1-1; no definite D call. The receptor was isolated from an adult man with Graves' ophthalmopathy. Sequencing used peripheral blood. The chain's CDR3 is CATSDVSGTEAFF. In DNA, the CDR3 is TGTGCCACCAGTGATGTCTCTGGCACTGAAGCTTTCTTT.